These 20 T cell receptor beta chains were sequenced from one sample in a study of shared clonotypes between healthy human individuals. Naive CD8 populations comprised CD45RO-negative cells positively selected for CCR7, excluding terminally differentiated effector memory CD45RA+ cells. The table came from immunoSEQ multiplex PCR; TCRdb's copy has only in-frame clones and leaves some out. The sample records approximately 600,000 clones, approximately 95% being singletons. The sequenced material came from naive CD8+ T cells sorted from blood. These receptors were taken from a woman under 40 in good health.

The chain has TRBV10-3 and TRBJ2-5; 7 bases match TRBD2. The germline V gene has CDR1 ENHRY and CDR2 SYGVKD. Trimming at V came to 7 bases and at J to 4 bases, leaving 6 bases not matched to a gene. The CDR3 totals 13 residues. CDR3: CAINGGERETQYF. The DNA of the CDR3 is TGTGCCATCAATGGGGGGGAACGAGAGACCCAGTACTTC.

The table lists this clone with a count of one. This chain joins TRBV6-1 and TRBJ1-2; perhaps TRBD1 as D (6 bases). This CDR3 has 15 amino acids. Germline lookup yields CDR1 MNHNS and CDR2 SASEGT. Trimming stripped 4 bases from V and 1 base from J, with 13 bases between. CDR3 sequence (DNA): TGTGCCAGCAGTGGGACAGTGCCTCTTAACTATGGCTACACCTTC. It is translated as CASSGTVPLNYGYTF.

V is TRBV11-3 and J is TRBJ2-7; D might be TRBD1 (6 bases). The germline gives CDR1 SGHNT, CDR2 YENEEA. Trimming took 4 bases from V and 1 from J, leaving 14 bases between them. The CDR3 spans 15 residues. CDR3 sequence (DNA): TGTGCCAGCAGCTCGGGACAAGGGAATTCCTACGAGCAGTACTTC. Translated, it gives CASSSGQGNSYEQYF.

This chain connects TRBV29-1 to TRBJ2-5; 8 bases are a match to TRBD1. This CDR3 is built from 15 residues. The germline V gene has CDR1 SQVTM and CDR2 ANQGSEA. The V segment lost 2 bases and the J segment 2 bases; nucleotides outside the gene matches: 7. Here the CDR3 DNA reads TGCAGCGTTGAATTTAGGACAGGGAAGCAAGAGACCCAGTACTTC. Protein: CSVEFRTGKQETQYF.

The chain uses TRBV30 and TRBJ2-1, with 7 nucleotides matching TRBD2. The CDR3 extends over 15 amino acids. The V gene end was trimmed by 1 base and the J gene end by 0 bases; junction bases not matched to a gene: 3. Germline V CDR1 and CDR2: GTSNPN, SVGIG (reference sequence). The CDR3 is CAWSGRERSYNEQFF. In DNA, the CDR3 is TGTGCCTGGAGTGGGCGGGAGCGCTCCTACAATGAGCAGTTCTTC.

The rearrangement links TRBV5-4 to TRBJ2-3, with D possibly being TRBD1 (8 bases). This CDR3 comprises 15 residues. Germline V gene lookup returns CDR1 SGHNT and CDR2 YYREEE (reference sequence). Trimming left V 6 bases short and J 4 bases short, with 18 bases between. CDR3 nucleotides: TGTGCCAGCACGGAAAGGACAGGGAGGGCAGATACGCAGTATTTT. Protein sequence: CASTERTGRADTQYF.

This clone was seen only once. The V gene is TRBV5-4, the J gene TRBJ2-6; D perhaps matches TRBD1 (5 bases). Between the trimmed V and J ends, which lost 4 bases and 4 bases, there was a span of 9 bases. The CDR3 has 14 residues. CDR1 and CDR2 from the germline V gene are SGHNT and YYREEE (reference sequence). As DNA, the CDR3 is TGTGCCAGCAGCACCTCAGGGGGGGCCAACGTCCTGACTTTC. Its protein is CASSTSGGANVLTF.

This chain connects TRBV27 to TRBJ2-1, with 8 bases that match TRBD1. Unmatched junction bases numbered 3, after V lost 3 bases and J lost 8 bases. The CDR3 sequence is 13 residues long. The germline gives CDR1 MNHEY, CDR2 SMNVEV (reference sequence). The CDR3 coding sequence is TGTGCCAGCAGTTTCGCAGGGGGCTATGAGCAGTTCTTC. Residues: CASSFAGGYEQFF.

This chain uses TRBV27 with TRBJ1-4; TRBD1 aligns across 9 bases. The V segment lost 4 bases and the J segment 3 bases; nucleotides outside the gene matches: 0. CDR1 MNHEY and CDR2 SMNVEV come from the germline V gene (reference sequence). The CDR3 has 14 residues. The CDR3, as DNA: TGTGCCAGCAGTTGGACAGGGGCTAATGAAAAACTGTTTTTT. Its protein is CASSWTGANEKLFF.

The rearrangement joins TRBV7-8 to TRBJ2-7, with D possibly matching TRBD2 (5 bases). Trimming stripped 1 base from V and 3 bases from J, with 10 bases between. The CDR3 length is 14 residues. Germline CDR1 is SGHVS and CDR2 is FQNEAQ. The DNA of the CDR3 is TGTGCCAGCAGCTTAGTCGGGGATCTCTACGAGCAGTACTTC. Translated, it gives CASSLVGDLYEQYF.

About this clone itself: Other DNA sequences in the sample encode the same CDR3. The chain combines TRBV27 with TRBJ2-7; 10 nucleotides agree with TRBD2. CDR1 and CDR2 from the germline V gene are MNHEY and SMNVEV (reference sequence). V gave up 5 bases and J gave up 4 bases; unmatched junction bases: 2. This CDR3 comprises 13 residues. The CDR3 sequence is CASSPSGSYEQYF. DNA of the CDR3: TGTGCCAGCAGTCCTAGCGGGAGTTACGAGCAGTACTTC.

The rearrangement uses TRBV7-6 and TRBJ2-1; D gene ambiguous. The CDR3 runs to 13 residues. V was clipped by 5 bases and J by 7 bases, with 12 bases between them. Per the germline V gene, CDR1 is SGHVS and CDR2 is FNYEAQ. In DNA form, the CDR3 reads TGTGCCAGCAGCCTGTATAGTCAAAATGAGCAGTTCTTC. Translation gives CASSLYSQNEQFF.

This chain uses TRBV19 with TRBJ1-6; a possible D gene is TRBD1 (5 bases). Germline-derived CDR1 and CDR2 are LNHDA and SQIVND (reference sequence). Trimming shortened V by 1 base and J by 7 bases, and 17 bases separated the two germline ends. The CDR3 contains 17 residues. The CDR3 DNA reads TGTGCCAGTAGTATAGGCACAGGACCTTTTTTCAATTCACCCCTCCACTTT. Its translation is CASSIGTGPFFNSPLHF.

The chain couples TRBV19 to TRBJ2-5, with unresolved D. Germline CDR1 LNHDA, CDR2 SQIVND (reference sequence). There are 16 residues in the CDR3. The ends were cut back, 3 bases at V and 2 bases at J, with 16 bases in the middle. CDR3 sequence reads: CASSMFAGSEQETQYF. DNA of the CDR3: TGTGCCAGTAGTATGTTTGCCGGATCCGAACAAGAGACCCAGTACTTC.

This clone was observed once. The CDR3 DNA is TGCAGCGTTGGTCAAACCCGGGACATAAACACCGGGGAGCTGTTTTTT. Amino acids: CSVGQTRDINTGELFF. The chain uses TRBV29-1 and TRBJ2-2, with D perhaps TRBD1 (6 bases). Per germline, CDR1 SQVTM and CDR2 ANQGSEA. With 4 bases removed from V and 2 bases from J, the gap between germline ends came to 17 bases. The CDR3 sequence is 16 residues long.

Points on this clone: Other nucleotide sequences in the sample specify the same CDR3. The DNA for the CDR3 is TGTGCCAGCAGTTTTCGCCTCACAGATACGCAGTATTTT. Translated: CASSFRLTDTQYF. The rearrangement joins TRBV28 to TRBJ2-3; D unresolved. This CDR3 region has 13 residues. Looked up from germline, CDR1 is MDHEN and CDR2 is SYDVKM. Trimming pared 3 bases from V and 2 bases from J, leaving 6 bases between.

The rearrangement uses TRBV27 and TRBJ1-2; TRBD1 might be the D (6 bases). Trimming stripped 0 bases from V and 8 bases from J, with 10 bases between. Germline V gene data show CDR1 as MNHEY and CDR2 as SMNVEV (reference sequence). This CDR3 has 13 residues. As DNA, the CDR3 is TGTGCCAGCAGTTTATCGGCCGGGGGCGGCTACACCTTC. It specifies CASSLSAGGGYTF.

This chain uses TRBV15 with TRBJ1-2; D possibly corresponds to TRBD1 (5 bases). The CDR3 has 14 amino acids. Germline CDR1 is LNHNV and CDR2 is YYDKDF (reference sequence). Trimming stripped 0 bases from V and 3 bases from J, with 8 bases between. In DNA form, the CDR3 reads TGTGCCACCAGCAGAGAAGGGGTCTACTATGGCTACACCTTC. Translated, it gives CATSREGVYYGYTF.

V gene TRBV7-9 combines with J gene TRBJ2-1, with 8 bases fitting TRBD2. Trimming at V came to 5 bases and at J to 4 bases, leaving 10 bases not matched to a gene. Germline V gene data show CDR1 as SEHNR and CDR2 as FQNEAQ (reference sequence). This CDR3 comprises 16 residues. CDR3: CASSPLAGTLYNEQFF. CDR3 bases: TGTGCCAGCAGCCCATTAGCGGGGACACTGTACAATGAGCAGTTCTTC.

V and J are TRBV7-6 and TRBJ2-7, with 11 bases matching TRBD2. The CDR3 is 16 residues long. V lost 5 bases and J lost 4; bases outside the gene matches: 10. CDR1 and CDR2 from the germline V gene are SGHVS and FNYEAQ. The CDR3 sequence is CASSLETSGRYYEQYF. CDR3 nucleotides: TGTGCCAGCAGCCTCGAAACTAGCGGGAGATATTACGAGCAGTACTTC.